The following is a T cell receptor beta chain sequence with its context. This sample is part of a study of blood T cell repertoires in COVID-19. The V end was cut by 6 bases, the J end by 4 bases, with 9 bases between. The length of the CDR3 is 12 residues. TCRdb keeps only in-frame clones here, not all; method: immunoSEQ multiplex PCR. The profile shows around 250,000 clones, approximately 78% of them singletons. Sequencing was done on a sample of PBMCs or T cells enriched from blood (not recorded which). The V gene is TRBV12-3 or TRBV12-4, the J gene TRBJ1-1; D is undetermined. This sequence originates from a man aged 40-50 years who had been exposed to COVID-19. The CDR3 DNA sequence: TGTGCCAGCAGCCCTTGGAGCACTGAAGCTTTCTTT. The encoded protein is CASSPWSTEAFF.